Listed here is a single T cell receptor (beta chain). The antigen is unknown. This CDR3 has 15 residues. Per the germline V gene, CDR1 is LGHNA and CDR2 is YSLEER. V lost 0 bases to trimming and J lost 7 bases, with 13 bases between them. The sample comes from a study of a mutant IDH1 vaccine in newly diagnosed glioma. Study-wide background: Each patient was administered eight vaccinations, scheduled in weeks 1, 3, 5, 7, 11, 15, 19 and 23. Patients' prior therapy spanned radiotherapy, temozolomide, or both; most underwent both. Study findings and constraints: Most patients, 85% to 95%, showed vaccine-induced immune responses.

Time point given: week 11, during vaccination. The investigators gave 300 ug of mutant IDH1 20-mer peptide in each vaccine dose, together with topical imiquimod. Assay: immunoSEQ multiplex PCR; the TCRdb copy retains only in-frame clones and omits some. The sample shows some 120,000 clones, just under 80% of them seen only once. This sequence originates from a man in his forties or fifties with glioma. This chain uses TRBV4-3 with TRBJ1-5, with a possible D match to TRBD1 (6 bases). The input for sequencing was PBMCs, taken from a glioma patient whose treatment included an IDH1 peptide vaccine. In DNA, the CDR3 is TGCGCCAGCAGCCAAGATCTGGGGGGCCGGCAGCCCCAGCATTTT. Its translation: CASSQDLGGRQPQHF.